This is a list of T cell receptor beta chains from one sample in a study of spatial heterogeneity in lung cancer. MiXCR, run by TCRdb on the 5' RACE reads, gives a single entry per CDR3 protein. This sample yields more than 15,000 distinct CDR3 sequences, of which roughly 6.2% are seen a single time; around 7% belongs to the top ten. The sequencing used lung tumor tissue, collected at surgery. These receptors all come from a male donor with early-stage non-small cell lung cancer. Both conserved end residues are part of each CDR3. Each record gives: CDR3 DNA, CDR3 protein, clone size, J gene, D gene, V gene. D genes are given only for firm matches. Rows may omit the clone size; those that give it use once, few, many or a size class.

CDR3nt: TGTGCCAGCAGCTCAGGGATCTCTGGAAACACCATATATTTT; CDR3aa: CASSSGISGNTIYF; abundance: many; j_gene: TRBJ1-3; d_gene: .; v_gene: TRBV6-2/TRBV6-3
CDR3nt: TGTGCCAGCTCACGAGGGACAGCGAACGATTCACCCCTCCACTTT; CDR3aa: CASSRGTANDSPLHF; abundance: many; j_gene: TRBJ1-6; d_gene: TRBD1; v_gene: TRBV18
CDR3nt: TGTGCCACCTCTTACGGAGGCGGATACAGATACGAGCAGTACTTC; CDR3aa: CATSYGGGYRYEQYF; abundance: many; j_gene: TRBJ2-7; d_gene: .; v_gene: TRBV11-2
CDR3nt: TGTGCCAGCAGCCAAGATTGGACTAGCGGCTGGGAGCAGTTCTTC; CDR3aa: CASSQDWTSGWEQFF; abundance: many; j_gene: TRBJ2-1; d_gene: TRBD2; v_gene: TRBV4-2
CDR3nt: TGTGCCAGCAGCAGGACACCATACAATGAGCAGTTCTTC; CDR3aa: CASSRTPYNEQFF; abundance: many; j_gene: TRBJ2-1; d_gene: .; v_gene: TRBV6-5
CDR3nt: TGTGCCAGCGGGACAGGGGTAGGCTACACCTTC; CDR3aa: CASGTGVGYTF; abundance: .; j_gene: TRBJ1-2; d_gene: TRBD1; v_gene: TRBV12-3/TRBV12-4
CDR3nt: TGCAGCGCCCGAGAGAAGGGGGAGCAGTTCTTC; CDR3aa: CSAREKGEQFF; abundance: many; j_gene: TRBJ2-1; d_gene: .; v_gene: TRBV29-1
CDR3nt: TGTGCCAGCAGCTATAGCGGGGGTTTCCAAGAGACCCAGTACTTC; CDR3aa: CASSYSGGFQETQYF; abundance: many; j_gene: TRBJ2-5; d_gene: TRBD2; v_gene: TRBV7-9
CDR3nt: TGTGCCAGCAGCCATTGGACAGGGATGTTGGGTGAGCAGTTCTTC; CDR3aa: CASSHWTGMLGEQFF; abundance: few; j_gene: TRBJ2-1; d_gene: TRBD1; v_gene: TRBV3-1
CDR3nt: TGTGCCAGCAGCCCCATCGGGTCGAGGGGCACAGATACGCAGTATTTT; CDR3aa: CASSPIGSRGTDTQYF; abundance: many; j_gene: TRBJ2-3; d_gene: .; v_gene: TRBV9
CDR3nt: TGTGCCAGCAGCCGGACTAGCGGGAGGGCCTTCGCGCAGTATTTT; CDR3aa: CASSRTSGRAFAQYF; abundance: many; j_gene: TRBJ2-3; d_gene: TRBD2; v_gene: TRBV7-9
CDR3nt: TGTGCCAGCAGTTACTCGGGGGGGCTGTACGAGCAGTACTTC; CDR3aa: CASSYSGGLYEQYF; abundance: many; j_gene: TRBJ2-7; d_gene: .; v_gene: TRBV6-5
CDR3nt: TGTGCCAGCAGCATAACAGGGACCGCCTACGAGCAGTACTTC; CDR3aa: CASSITGTAYEQYF; abundance: many; j_gene: TRBJ2-7; d_gene: .; v_gene: TRBV5-5
CDR3nt: TGTGCCAGCAGTTACCTGAGGCCCCGAAACATTCAAGAGACCCAGTACTTC; CDR3aa: CASSYLRPRNIQETQYF; abundance: many; j_gene: TRBJ2-5; d_gene: .; v_gene: TRBV6-2/TRBV6-3
CDR3nt: TGTGCCAGCATCCCTCGCAGCGGCTGGGGGTACGAGCAGTACTTC; CDR3aa: CASIPRSGWGYEQYF; abundance: medium-sized; j_gene: TRBJ2-7; d_gene: .; v_gene: TRBV28
CDR3nt: TGTGCCAGCAGCTTAGAGGACAGCGCTCTGGAGCAGTACTTC; CDR3aa: CASSLEDSALEQYF; abundance: many; j_gene: TRBJ2-7; d_gene: .; v_gene: TRBV7-2
CDR3nt: TGTGCCAGCAGTTTACCCCGATCAGGCGGAACTGAAGCTTTCTTT; CDR3aa: CASSLPRSGGTEAFF; abundance: many; j_gene: TRBJ1-1; d_gene: .; v_gene: TRBV28
CDR3nt: TGTGCCAGCAGCCCCAGGACTAGCGGTTACCAAGAGACCCAGTACTTC; CDR3aa: CASSPRTSGYQETQYF; abundance: many; j_gene: TRBJ2-5; d_gene: TRBD2; v_gene: TRBV7-3
CDR3nt: TGCAGTGCTAACAGCGGGGGGGCCAGGGAGACCCAGTACTTC; CDR3aa: CSANSGGARETQYF; abundance: .; j_gene: TRBJ2-5; d_gene: TRBD2; v_gene: TRBV20-1
CDR3nt: TGTGCCAGCAGCCGGACAGGGGACCCTAACTATGGCTACACCTTC; CDR3aa: CASSRTGDPNYGYTF; abundance: many; j_gene: TRBJ1-2; d_gene: TRBD1; v_gene: TRBV6-5
CDR3nt: TGCAGTGCTGATGGGGGGGTGAACACTGAAGCTTTCTTT; CDR3aa: CSADGGVNTEAFF; abundance: many; j_gene: TRBJ1-1; d_gene: .; v_gene: TRBV20-1
CDR3nt: TGTGCCAGCAGCTTGGCAGGGGTGGAGACCCAGTACTTC; CDR3aa: CASSLAGVETQYF; abundance: medium-sized; j_gene: TRBJ2-5; d_gene: .; v_gene: TRBV7-8
CDR3nt: TGCAGCGTTGGGGTCCTGGGCTACGAGCAGTACTTC; CDR3aa: CSVGVLGYEQYF; abundance: large; j_gene: TRBJ2-7; d_gene: .; v_gene: TRBV29-1
CDR3nt: TGTGCCAGCACCGGGACTACCGCCGGGGAGCAGTTCTTC; CDR3aa: CASTGTTAGEQFF; abundance: few; j_gene: TRBJ2-1; d_gene: TRBD2; v_gene: TRBV19
CDR3nt: TGTGCCAGCCGACCTAGGCCTCGTCGAAAAAACATTCAGTACTTC; CDR3aa: CASRPRPRRKNIQYF; abundance: many; j_gene: TRBJ2-4; d_gene: .; v_gene: TRBV21-1
CDR3nt: .; CDR3aa: CSVGQGSVRVF; abundance: many; j_gene: TRBJ2-1; d_gene: .; v_gene: TRBV29-1